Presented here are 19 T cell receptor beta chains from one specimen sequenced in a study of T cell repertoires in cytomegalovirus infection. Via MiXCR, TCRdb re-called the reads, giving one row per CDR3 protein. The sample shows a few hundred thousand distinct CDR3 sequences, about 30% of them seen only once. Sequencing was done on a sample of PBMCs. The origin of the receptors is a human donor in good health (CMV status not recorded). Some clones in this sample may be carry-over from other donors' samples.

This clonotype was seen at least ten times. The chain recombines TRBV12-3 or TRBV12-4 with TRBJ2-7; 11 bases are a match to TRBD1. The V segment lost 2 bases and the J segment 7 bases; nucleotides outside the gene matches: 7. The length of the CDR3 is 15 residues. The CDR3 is CASSLRTGGNSEQYF. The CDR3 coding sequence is TGTGCCAGCAGTTTAAGGACAGGGGGCAACTCGGAGCAGTACTTC.

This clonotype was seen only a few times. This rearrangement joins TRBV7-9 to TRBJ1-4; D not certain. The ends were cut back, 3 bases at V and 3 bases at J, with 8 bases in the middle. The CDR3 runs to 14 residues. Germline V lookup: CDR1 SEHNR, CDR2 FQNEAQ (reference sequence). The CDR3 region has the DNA TGTGCCAGCAGCTTTGGGGTGTCTAATGAAAAACTGTTTTTT. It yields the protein CASSFGVSNEKLFF.

The CDR3 nucleotides are TGTGCCAGCAGTAACTTGGGGCTTTTTGGCTACACCTTC. This codes for CASSNLGLFGYTF. This chain joins TRBV12-3 or TRBV12-4 and TRBJ1-2, with D perhaps TRBD1 (5 bases). Trimming left V 5 bases short and J 7 bases short, with 14 bases between. CDR3 size: 13 residues.

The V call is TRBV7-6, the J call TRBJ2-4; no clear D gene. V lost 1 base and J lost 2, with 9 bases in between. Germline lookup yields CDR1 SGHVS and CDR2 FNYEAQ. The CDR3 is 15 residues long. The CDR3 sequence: CASSLVFVTKNIQYF. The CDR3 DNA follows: TGTGCCAGCAGCTTAGTATTCGTTACCAAAAACATTCAGTACTTC.

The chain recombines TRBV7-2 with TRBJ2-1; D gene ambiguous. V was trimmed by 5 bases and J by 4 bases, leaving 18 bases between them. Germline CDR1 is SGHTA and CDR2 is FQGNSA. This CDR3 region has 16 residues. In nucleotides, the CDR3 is TGTGCCAGCAGCCCATCCCCTCCCATAACATACAATGAGCAGTTCTTC. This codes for CASSPSPPITYNEQFF.

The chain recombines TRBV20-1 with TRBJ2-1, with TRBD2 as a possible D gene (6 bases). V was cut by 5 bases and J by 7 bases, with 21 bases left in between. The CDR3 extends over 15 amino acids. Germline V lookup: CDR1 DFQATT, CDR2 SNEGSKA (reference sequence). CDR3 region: CSAPGGGTGLNEQFF. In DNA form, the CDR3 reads TGCAGTGCTCCTGGTGGGGGGACGGGATTAAATGAGCAGTTCTTC.

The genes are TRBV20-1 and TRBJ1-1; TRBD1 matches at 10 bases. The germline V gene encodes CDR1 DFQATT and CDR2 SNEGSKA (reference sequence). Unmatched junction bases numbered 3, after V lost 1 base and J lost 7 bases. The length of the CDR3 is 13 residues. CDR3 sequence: CSARGQGAREAFF. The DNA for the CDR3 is TGCAGTGCTAGAGGACAGGGGGCGCGTGAAGCTTTCTTT.

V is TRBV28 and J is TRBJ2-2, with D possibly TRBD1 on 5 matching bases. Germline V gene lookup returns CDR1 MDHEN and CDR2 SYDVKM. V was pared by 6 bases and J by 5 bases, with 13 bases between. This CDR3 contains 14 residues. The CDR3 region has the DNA TGTGCCAGCAGCCCCAACGACAGTACCGGGGAGCTGTTTTTT. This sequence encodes CASSPNDSTGELFF.

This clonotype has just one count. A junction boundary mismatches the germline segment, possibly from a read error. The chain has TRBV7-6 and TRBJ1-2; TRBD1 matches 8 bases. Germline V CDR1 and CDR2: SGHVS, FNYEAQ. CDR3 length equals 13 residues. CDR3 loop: CVSSSGGDYGYTF. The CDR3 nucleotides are TGTGTCAGCAGTTCAGGGGGCGACTATGGCTACACCTTC.

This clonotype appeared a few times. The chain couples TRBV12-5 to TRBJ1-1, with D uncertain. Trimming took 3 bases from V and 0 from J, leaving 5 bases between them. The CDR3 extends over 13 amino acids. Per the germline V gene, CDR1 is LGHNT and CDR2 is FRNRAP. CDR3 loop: CASGLKVNTEAFF. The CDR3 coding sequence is TGTGCTAGTGGTTTAAAGGTGAACACTGAAGCTTTCTTT.

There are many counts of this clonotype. CDR3 loop: CASSPEAARSYEQYF. CDR3 sequence (DNA): TGTGCCAGCAGCCCAGAAGCGGCCCGCTCCTACGAGCAGTACTTC. The chain joins TRBV6-2 or TRBV6-3 to TRBJ2-7, with a possible D match to TRBD2 (5 bases). Trimming pared 6 bases from V and 0 bases from J, leaving 15 bases between. The CDR3 runs to 15 residues. CDR1 is MNHEY and CDR2 is SVGEGT in the germline V gene.

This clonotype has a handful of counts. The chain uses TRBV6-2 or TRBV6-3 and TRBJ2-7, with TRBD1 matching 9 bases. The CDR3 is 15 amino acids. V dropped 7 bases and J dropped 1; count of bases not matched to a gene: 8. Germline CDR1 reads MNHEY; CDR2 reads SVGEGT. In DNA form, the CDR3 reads TGTGCCAGCACTCCGGGGGGACAGGGATCCTACGAGCAGTACTTC. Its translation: CASTPGGQGSYEQYF.

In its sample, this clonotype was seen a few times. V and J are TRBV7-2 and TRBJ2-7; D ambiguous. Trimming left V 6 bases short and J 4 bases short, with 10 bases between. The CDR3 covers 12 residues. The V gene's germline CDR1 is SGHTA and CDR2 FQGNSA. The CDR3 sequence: CASRMGLYEQYF. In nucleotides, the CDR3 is TGTGCCAGCAGGATGGGGTTATACGAGCAGTACTTC.

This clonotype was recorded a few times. CDR3 region: CSARLPGGAGSNQPQHF. Here the CDR3 DNA reads TGCAGTGCTAGACTCCCAGGGGGCGCGGGTAGCAATCAGCCCCAGCATTTT. V and J are TRBV20-1 and TRBJ1-5; 8 bases align to TRBD1. CDR1 is DFQATT, CDR2 SNEGSKA, per germline (reference sequence). The CDR3 runs to 17 residues. V dropped 2 bases and J dropped 0; count of bases not matched to a gene: 9.

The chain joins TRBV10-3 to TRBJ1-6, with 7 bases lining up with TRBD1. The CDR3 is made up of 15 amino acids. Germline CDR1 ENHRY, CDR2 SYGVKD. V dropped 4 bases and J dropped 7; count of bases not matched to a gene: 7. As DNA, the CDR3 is TGTGCCATCAGTGGTGGGGACAGCTGGAATTCACCCCTCCACTTT. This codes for CAISGGDSWNSPLHF.

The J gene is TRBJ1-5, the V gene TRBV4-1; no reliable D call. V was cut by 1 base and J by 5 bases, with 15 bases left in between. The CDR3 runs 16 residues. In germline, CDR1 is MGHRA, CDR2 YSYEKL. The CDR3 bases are TGCGCCAGCAGCCAAGGAGCAGGTTCGCCCTATCAGCCCCAGCATTTT. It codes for CASSQGAGSPYQPQHF.

CDR3 nucleotide sequence: TGTGCCAGCAGCTTACGGGCCAAAAACATTCAGTACTTC. As protein: CASSLRAKNIQYF. The V and J genes are TRBV7-2 and TRBJ2-4; D unclear. In germline, CDR1 is SGHTA, CDR2 FQGNSA. Trimming removed 2 bases from V and 1 base from J, with 3 bases in between. This CDR3 spans 13 amino acids.

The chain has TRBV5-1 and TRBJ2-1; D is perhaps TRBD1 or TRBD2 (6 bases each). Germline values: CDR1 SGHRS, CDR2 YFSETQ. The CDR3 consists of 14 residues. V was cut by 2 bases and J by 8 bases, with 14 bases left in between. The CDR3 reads CASSFEGGFDEQFF. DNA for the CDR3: TGCGCCAGCAGCTTTGAGGGGGGATTTGATGAGCAGTTCTTC.

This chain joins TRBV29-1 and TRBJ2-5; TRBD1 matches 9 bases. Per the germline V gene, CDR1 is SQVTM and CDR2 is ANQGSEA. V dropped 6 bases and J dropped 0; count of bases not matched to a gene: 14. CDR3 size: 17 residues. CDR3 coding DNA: TGCAGCGTCTCGGGACAGGGCCTCGGTGGCCACCAAGAGACCCAGTACTTC. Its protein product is CSVSGQGLGGHQETQYF.